This T cell receptor beta chain was captured by sequencing in a study of technical replicates of blood from a few donors. This CDR3 has 11 amino acids. V lost 6 bases and J lost 6, with 12 bases in between. Germline V gene data show CDR1 as SQVTM and CDR2 as ANQGSEA. TCRdb's table, derived via immunoSEQ multiplex PCR, lists solely in-frame clones and lacks some. The data contain approximately 81,000 clones, about 81% of them singletons. Source material: PBMCs. This receptor was obtained from a human donor in good health. Some clones in this sample may be carry-over from other donors' samples. The rearrangement links TRBV29-1 to TRBJ2-7; D call uncertain. The CDR3 nucleotides read TGCAGCGTCGGCCGGCAGGTCGAGCAGTACTTC. It specifies CSVGRQVEQYF.